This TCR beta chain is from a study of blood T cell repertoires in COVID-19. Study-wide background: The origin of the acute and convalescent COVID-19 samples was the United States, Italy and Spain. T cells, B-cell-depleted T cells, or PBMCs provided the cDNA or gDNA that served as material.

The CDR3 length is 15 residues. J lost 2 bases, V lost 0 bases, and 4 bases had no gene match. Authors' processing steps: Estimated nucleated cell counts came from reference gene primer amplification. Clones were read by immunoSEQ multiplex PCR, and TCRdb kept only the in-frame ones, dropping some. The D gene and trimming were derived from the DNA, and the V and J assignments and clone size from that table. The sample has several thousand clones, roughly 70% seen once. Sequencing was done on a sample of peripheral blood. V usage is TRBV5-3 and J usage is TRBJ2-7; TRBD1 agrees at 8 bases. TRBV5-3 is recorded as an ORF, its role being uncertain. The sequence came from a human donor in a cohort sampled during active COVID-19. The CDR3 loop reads CARSLAGTGPYEQYF. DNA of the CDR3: TGTGCCAGAAGCTTGGCCGGGACAGGACCCTACGAGCAGTACTTC.